This TCR beta chain was retrieved from a study of cytomegalovirus exposure and HLA in healthy donors. These donors, healthy bone marrow donors, were studied. The primer mix had 60 Vbeta and 13 Jbeta primers. Profiling relied on immunoSEQ multiplex PCR, and the TCRdb table lists in-frame clones only, not all of them. The table for this sample gives 100,000 to 150,000 clones. Points from the study as a whole: The likely origin of a cluster of highly shared sequence variants was a sequencing artifact. In a later analysis, the majority of CMV-associated beta chains seemingly showed HLA restriction.

As regards this clone: Antigen specificity is unknown.

CDR3 size: 15 residues. Looked up from germline, CDR1 is MDHEN and CDR2 is SYDVKM. V lost 6 bases to trimming and J lost 0 bases, with 15 bases between them. The TCR comes from a woman in her 40s in good health and CMV-seropositive. Input material: PBMCs. The rearrangement links TRBV28 to TRBJ2-7; D uncertain. CDR3 protein: CASSPPLGISYEQYF. For the CDR3, the DNA is TGTGCCAGCAGCCCCCCTCTGGGCATCTCCTACGAGCAGTACTTC.